This T cell receptor beta chain was retrieved from a study of cytomegalovirus exposure and HLA in healthy donors (dated by TCRdb to 2017 to 2019). For the study in its entirety: According to an earlier analysis of a few hundred of the donors, about 179 million T cells yielded 90 million to 130 million unique TCR beta sequences and about 300 Gb of sequence data. To study patterns of TCR occurrence, a later analysis re-analyzed previously published TCR beta repertoires from several hundred donors and added high-resolution HLA genotyping. Among 398 genotyped donors of the cohort, an average of 235,054 unique TCR beta nucleotide sequences were sequenced per donor, roughly 20% of them non-productive. The genetic ancestry cluster associated with self-reported Caucasian donors included over 65% of the 398 genotyped donors. Four or five DR-DQ haplotypes were treated as single units for association and clustering because of strong linkage in the cohort. Donor age, sex, ethnicity and CMV serostatus were compiled alongside the repertoire data. A separate validation cohort of about 110 different subjects was used in addition to the approximately 700-subject first cohort. The study aimed to test whether signatures of past pathogen exposure could be identified by cataloging public T cell receptors. The later analysis used no new phenotypic data to find candidate immune exposures, relying instead on TCR beta sequences and their occurrence across donors. All discovery cohort repertoires had been generated on a single sequencing platform. The number of typed donors differed by locus: about 629-630 for A, B, C, DRB1 and DQB1; 500 to 550 for DQA1; roughly 600 for DPA1; and around 470 for DPB1. To predict cytomegalovirus infection status, the study brought together high-throughput TCR immunosequencing, statistical association of individual TCRs with disease status, and machine learning. Genome-wide SNP genotypes for about 60% of the roughly 670 donors were used in a later genetic analysis, which treated that subset as a discovery cohort. To decide whether each TCR beta V gene segment behaved as functional or pseudogenic, an earlier analysis of nearly 600 of the donors relied on high-throughput TCR beta sequencing. HLA typing included class I and class II loci at four-digit resolution. An early release covering some 640 HLA-typed donors comprised about 320 gigabases of sequencing data and approximately 85 million unique TCR sequences. The study profiled the T cell repertoires of 550 to 700 subjects by immunosequencing and related them to cytomegalovirus serostatus. The investigation overall reported the following: The only immune exposure information available for the cohort was CMV serostatus. Strong co-occurrence of HLA alleles, especially DR and DQ, made assigning TCR associations to individual alleles difficult. In both the original and validation cohorts, the classifier was reported to diagnose cytomegalovirus status with high specificity and sensitivity. Seventeen rarely observed V segments, including chromosome 9 orphons, were excluded from the earlier analysis of almost 600 of the donors because counts were too low. Correlated functional status among segregating V segments might reflect linkage disequilibrium, but an unknown experimental factor could not be ruled out. A further reported finding was that TCR beta sequences accurately predicted the HLA-A and HLA-B alleles for most subjects in the first cohort. A later analysis found that TCR association rates varied across HLA loci, with DRB1 alleles showing the most associated TCRs and HLA-C alleles the fewest. Specific HLA alleles were associated with 15,000 to 20,000 TCR beta sequences at a false discovery rate of 0.05 in a later analysis. According to the authors, the approach could potentially be generalized to other disease states and immunological phenotypes. Compared with equally common non-associated chains, HLA-associated TCR beta chains in a later analysis were more clonally expanded and had lower generation probabilities. In a later analysis, most CMV-associated TCR beta chains were found to appear HLA-restricted, with HLA associations seemingly driven largely by CMV exposure. A later analysis reported that several top co-occurrence clusters appeared linked to parvovirus B19, influenza, CMV and Epstein-Barr virus. A group of highly shared sequence variants was considered likely to be a technical artifact of the sequencing pipeline. Roughly uniform sequencing depth across donors was assumed in presence/absence analyses, although this assumption may not hold. In a later genetic analysis, a missense DCLRE1C variant was associated with V-gene and J-gene trimming of TCR beta chains, and the association was replicated in an independent cohort. The study listed approximately 150 TCR beta chains as associated with cytomegalovirus. Compared with the 666-donor mean, donors in an Asian-associated ancestry cluster had fewer N-insertions in productive TCRs, according to a later genetic analysis. An earlier analysis of around 540 of the donors showed that most TCR beta V segments appeared in productive rearrangements either about 87% or about 30% of the time, which broadly matched IMGT annotations. Because some donors lacked HLA typing at each locus, the association tests relied only on the typed subset. The cohort was sequenced for TCR beta chains only, and without alpha or paired-chain data the features that could be detected were limited. In vitro tests confirmed that a few of the cytomegalovirus-associated TCR beta chains recognize cytomegalovirus antigens. While some public TCRs were present in many individuals, most TCR sequences turned up only very rarely across donors.

The cohort comprised 666 healthy bone marrow donors. At the time of sampling, all cohort members were nominally healthy, though unrecorded immune exposures were likely present. The donor tested CMV seronegative, placing the donor among the approximately 400 seronegative members of the cohort. A peripheral blood sample was provided by each donor, and peripheral blood mononuclear cells were used for TCR beta sequencing. Genomic DNA was extracted from the blood cell samples with the Qiagen DNeasy Blood Extraction Kit. Libraries were made using the immunoSEQ multiplex PCR assay. A mixture of 60 forward primers for TCR Vbeta segments and 13 reverse primers for TCR Jbeta segments was used in the multiplex PCR. A multiplex PCR assay on genomic DNA amplified the CDR3 region of rearranged TCR beta genes. The Illumina HiSeq System was used to sequence the amplified TCR beta libraries as 87-base-pair reads. Regarding the original processing steps: Across the 670 or so repertoires, a later analysis counted 78 million or so unique TCR beta chains, roughly 11 million of which were shared by at least two donors. Raw reads were error-corrected and collapsed into unique sequences with a nearest-neighbor algorithm that merged closely related sequences to remove PCR and sequencing errors. CDR3 sequences were aligned to IMGT reference sequences to assign V, D and J gene segments. For a sequence to be retained, a match of at least six nucleotides was required to both a V gene segment and a J gene segment. Rearrangements were called productive when the CDR3 lacked stop codons and stayed in frame with V and J; all others were non-productive. Following IMGT convention, CDR3 was defined as the stretch from the second conserved V-encoded cysteine up to the conserved J-encoded phenylalanine. The earlier analysis of approximately 590 of the donors excluded any sequence lacking an unambiguous match to a single V gene segment. In an earlier analysis of about 590 of the donors, a V segment was called functional when productive rearrangements were above 56.7%, and segregating when the standard deviation between donors exceeded 5%. A statistical classification framework was built to diagnose cytomegalovirus status from the catalog of TCR beta chain sequences. A later analysis assigned V and J genes by comparing TCR nucleotide sequences with IMGT/GENE-DB human TR gene sequences. The TCRdist pipeline was used in a later analysis to assign CDR3 sequences and most-parsimonious VDJ recombination scenarios. In a later analysis, each TCR beta chain was defined by its CDR3 amino acid sequence together with its V-gene family, and reads without a unique V-gene family were excluded. A later analysis removed 550 to 650 highly shared, low-generation-probability nucleotide sequences to deal with suspected cross-contamination and a sequencing artifact. In a later analysis, a clonal expansion index was calculated for each public chain from normalized within-repertoire ranks of inferred template counts. In a later analysis, generation probabilities were computed with a VDJ recombination model fitted to out-of-frame rearrangements, and the resulting probabilities were checked against IGoR. A later analysis scored TCR-TCR, TCR-HLA and TCR-CMV co-occurrence with hypergeometric tests, applying a repertoire-size bias correction to TCR pairs. To estimate false discovery rates, a later analysis permuted the HLA or CMV assignments 20 times. A later analysis grouped co-occurring TCRs with DBSCAN, adding TCRdist sequence similarity when clustering within HLA-allele-positive subsets. Co-occurrence clustering excluded repertoires with fewer than 30,000 or more than 120,000 public chains, plus five with anomalous nucleotide sharing. TCRdb limited this immuneACCESS table to in-frame rearrangements with V and J called. A share of clones is missing; checked studies link under half to unresolved V genes, and the rest is unexplained. The V and J calls and clone size were taken over from that table, and D and trimming were inferred from the DNA. The table for this sample records approximately 190,000 clones. The ten largest clonotypes hold 0.74% of the sample.

Details on this clone: Its antigen is not yet known.

The TCR was taken from a boy aged 5-17 years in good health and CMV-seronegative. Specimen: PBMCs.

The nucleotide sequence is TGTGCCAGCAGCGTGGGACTGTGGACCGGGGAGCTGTTTTTT. Its translation reads: CASSVGLWTGELFF. The rearranged chain carries TRBV7-9 and TRBJ2-2, with a tentative D gene TRBD2 over 6 matching bases. V was cut back by 5 bases and J by 5 bases, leaving a gap of 12 bases between them. For CDR1 and CDR2, the germline V gene (reference sequence) lists SEHNR and FQNEAQ. The CDR3 runs 14 residues from the cysteine to the phenylalanine. Just the 42-base CDR3 DNA is kept, in frame starting at base 1.